This TCR beta chain was identified in a study of blood T cell repertoires in COVID-19. Looked up from germline, CDR1 is KGHSH and CDR2 is LQKENI. V gave up 2 bases and J gave up 5 bases; unmatched junction bases: 11. The CDR3 contains 16 residues. In the study's own analysis: It was from reference gene primer amplification that nucleated cell counts were estimated. Sequenced by immunoSEQ multiplex PCR; TCRdb stores in-frame clones only, minus some. V and J calls and clone size come straight from that table; D and trimming were deduced from the DNA. In the table there are 250,000 to 350,000 clones, 70% to 90% of which are singletons.

The sequence came from a human donor with COVID-19, enrolled during active disease. The donor label of this sample is uncertain. V gene TRBV18 combines with J gene TRBJ2-7; 8 bases agree with TRBD1. Material: peripheral blood. The CDR3 nucleotides are TGTGCCAGCTCACCATTCAGTGGACAGGGTAGACACGAGCAGTACTTC. Its translation is CASSPFSGQGRHEQYF.